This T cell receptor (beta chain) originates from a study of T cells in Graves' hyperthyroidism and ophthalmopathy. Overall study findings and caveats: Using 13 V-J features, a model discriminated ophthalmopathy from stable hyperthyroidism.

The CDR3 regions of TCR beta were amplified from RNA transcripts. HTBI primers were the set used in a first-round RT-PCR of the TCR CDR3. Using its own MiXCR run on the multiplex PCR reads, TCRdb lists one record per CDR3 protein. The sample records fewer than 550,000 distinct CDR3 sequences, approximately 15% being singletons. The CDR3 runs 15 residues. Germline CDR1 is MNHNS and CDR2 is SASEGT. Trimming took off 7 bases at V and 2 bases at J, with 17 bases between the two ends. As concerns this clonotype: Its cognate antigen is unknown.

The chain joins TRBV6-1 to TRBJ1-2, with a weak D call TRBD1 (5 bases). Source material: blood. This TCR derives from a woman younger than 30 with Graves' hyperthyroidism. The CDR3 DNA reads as TGTGCCAGCAAAACGAGCGGCGGGGCAAACTATGGCTACACCTTC. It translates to CASKTSGGANYGYTF.